This is a list of T cell receptor beta chains from one sample in a study of T cell repertoires in cytomegalovirus infection. Which antigens these TCRs recognize remains unknown. TCRdb analysed the reads with MiXCR anew, one entry per CDR3 protein. The sample has about 770,000 distinct CDR3 sequences, about 27% seen once. The specimen was cultured CD8+ T cells from PBMCs, collected from culture after CMV antigen stimulation. These receptors came from a human donor in good health (CMV status not recorded). Some clones in this sample may be carry-over from other donors' samples. Both conserved end residues are part of each CDR3. D genes are given only for firm matches. Part of the rows lack a size; the others show once, few, many or a class for expanded clones.

J gene | clone size | V gene | D gene | CDR3 DNA | CDR3 protein
TRBJ1-3 | - | TRBV7-9 | - | TGTGCCAGCAGCTTAATTGAAGGGGTTAGCTCTGGAAACACCATATATTTT | CASSLIEGVSSGNTIYF
TRBJ2-1 | few | TRBV5-5 | TRBD2 | TGTGCCAGCAGCTTGGGTCTAGCGGACCTCTTCTTC | CASSLGLADLFF
TRBJ2-1 | - | TRBV6-2/TRBV6-3 | - | TGTGCCAGCAGTTATGTAGGAATCTACAATGAGCAGTTCTTC | CASSYVGIYNEQFF
TRBJ1-1 | many | TRBV29-1 | - | TGCAGCGTACCATCGAACACTGAAGCTTTCTTT | CSVPSNTEAFF
TRBJ2-7 | few | TRBV9 | TRBD2 | TGTGCCAGCAGCGTAGGACTAGCCCGTCGGGACGAGCAGTACTTC | CASSVGLARRDEQYF
TRBJ2-5 | - | TRBV27 | TRBD2 | TGTGCCAGCAGGCCTGGACTAGCGGGGGGAACAGGCCAAGAGACCCAGTACTTC | CASRPGLAGGTGQETQYF
TRBJ1-3 | - | TRBV11-2 | - | TGTGCCAGCAGCCGGGCCGGGGAGCCCAGCTCTGGAAACACCATATATTTT | CASSRAGEPSSGNTIYF
TRBJ2-3 | - | TRBV11-2 | TRBD2 | TGTGCCAGCAGCCCGATACTAGCGGGGGGCCAGGATACGCAGTATTTT | CASSPILAGGQDTQYF
TRBJ2-4 | - | TRBV19 | TRBD2 | TGTGCCAGTAGTACCTACCCCCCTAGCGGGCTAGCCAAAAACATTCAGTACTTC | CASSTYPPSGLAKNIQYF
TRBJ2-4 | - | TRBV4-1 | - | TGCGCCAGCAGCCAAGCGCCGCAGGGTAAAGACATTCAGTACTTC | CASSQAPQGKDIQYF
TRBJ1-5 | - | TRBV3-1 | - | TGTGCCAGCAGCCAAGAGAAGGCGTATCAGCCCCAGCATTTT | CASSQEKAYQPQHF
TRBJ1-5 | - | TRBV15 | - | TGTGCCACCAGCAGAGATCGGTCAATCAATCAGCCCCAGCATTTT | CATSRDRSINQPQHF
TRBJ2-3 | few | TRBV6-2/TRBV6-3 | - | TGTGCCAGCAGTTATGGGCGGGGGCCAAATACGCAGTATTTT | CASSYGRGPNTQYF
TRBJ1-5 | - | TRBV2 | - | TGTGCCAGCAGAGTACGGAATCAGCCCCAGCATTTT | CASRVRNQPQHF
TRBJ2-2 | - | TRBV27 | - | TGTGCCAGCAGCCCCAGGCCCTACACCGGGGAGCTGTTTTTT | CASSPRPYTGELFF
TRBJ2-7 | - | TRBV19 | - | TGTGCCAGTAGTGCCGCCGGAGACAGCTTCTACGAGCAGTACTTC | CASSAAGDSFYEQYF
TRBJ2-1 | few | TRBV11-2 | - | TGTGCCAGCAGCCCGGCCGAACAGGGATTCTCCTACAATGAGCAGTTCTTC | CASSPAEQGFSYNEQFF
TRBJ1-1 | - | TRBV11-2 | TRBD1 | TGTGCCAGCAGCCCTGGACAGGGGGAGACCGGGACTGAAGCTTTCTTT | CASSPGQGETGTEAFF
TRBJ1-1 | - | TRBV5-5 | - | TGTGCCAGCAGCTTGCGGGGGAGCACTGAAGCTTTCTTT | CASSLRGSTEAFF
TRBJ2-7 | few | TRBV10-3 | TRBD1 | TGTGCCATCAGTGTTGGACAGGGGACCTACGAGCAGTACTTC | CAISVGQGTYEQYF
TRBJ1-1 | - | TRBV2 | - | TGTGCCAGCAGTGAGAGACAGGCTGAAGCTTTCTTT | CASSERQAEAFF
TRBJ2-3 | - | TRBV4-2 | - | TGTGCCAGCAGCCAAGAAGCCAGAAGCACAGATACGCAGTATTTT | CASSQEARSTDTQYF
TRBJ2-7 | once | TRBV12-3/TRBV12-4 | TRBD1 | TGTGCCAGCAGACCGGGACAGGGCAACGAGCAGTACTTC | CASRPGQGNEQYF
TRBJ2-7 | few | TRBV12-3/TRBV12-4 | TRBD1 | TGTGCCAGCAGTTGGTCCGGGACAGGGGGCTCCTACGAGCAGTACTTC | CASSWSGTGGSYEQYF
TRBJ2-2 | few | TRBV7-8 | - | TGTGCCAGCAGCGGACGACAGATTACCGGGGAGCTGTTTTTT | CASSGRQITGELFF
TRBJ1-5 | - | TRBV19 | - | TGTGCCAGTAGATGGGCGGACAGTCCTAGCAATCAGCCCCAGCATTTT | CASRWADSPSNQPQHF
TRBJ1-1 | few | TRBV4-3 | - | TGCGCCAGCAGCCAAGGGAGGACAGCGACTGAAGCTTTCTTT | CASSQGRTATEAFF
TRBJ2-7 | few | TRBV7-9 | TRBD1 | TGTGCCAGCAGCCTCGACAGGGGAGGCCACGAGCAGTACTTC | CASSLDRGGHEQYF
TRBJ2-7 | - | TRBV20-1 | - | TGCAGTGCCAGGGGAAATCAGGGCTACGAGCAGTACTTC | CSARGNQGYEQYF
TRBJ2-3 | - | TRBV7-3 | TRBD2 | TGTGCCAGCGGCCCTAGCGGGGGGGCGGATACGCAGTATTTT | CASGPSGGADTQYF
TRBJ2-2 | - | TRBV4-1 | TRBD1 | TGCGCCAGCAGCCATAGGACAGGGAACACCGGGGAGCTGTTTTTT | CASSHRTGNTGELFF
TRBJ2-2 | few | TRBV7-9 | - | TGTGCCAGCAGCTCCCACGTCGAGGGGGAGCTGTTTTTT | CASSSHVEGELFF
TRBJ2-3 | - | TRBV6-2/TRBV6-3 | - | TGTGCCAGCAGTTACGAGCACCCGGGACTCTCCACAGATACGCAGTATTTT | CASSYEHPGLSTDTQYF
TRBJ2-3 | - | TRBV7-2 | TRBD2 | TGTGCCAGCAGCTCCCCGGTAGTAGCGGGGGGGCCCCCAGATACGCAGTATTTT | CASSSPVVAGGPPDTQYF
TRBJ1-5 | many | TRBV6-1 | TRBD1 | TGTGCCAGCAGTGGACAGGGGGCTTCCCTCGGGCAGCCCCAGCATTTT | CASSGQGASLGQPQHF
TRBJ2-5 | many | TRBV7-9 | TRBD1 | TGTGCCAGCTTCCGGGACAGGGTGTACGGTCCCGAGACCCAGTACTTC | CASFRDRVYGPETQYF
TRBJ1-5 | - | TRBV23-1 | - | TGCGCCAGCAGTCAATCGCGTGGACCGTACTATAGCAATCAGCCCCAGCATTTT | CASSQSRGPYYSNQPQHF
TRBJ1-1 | - | TRBV6-2/TRBV6-3 | - | TGTGCCAGCAGTTACCTCCGGGGGAGTGCTGAAGCTTTCTTT | CASSYLRGSAEAFF
TRBJ1-5 | few | TRBV15 | - | TGTGCCACCAGCGGCGACACCAATCAGCCCCAGCATTTT | CATSGDTNQPQHF
TRBJ2-1 | - | TRBV11-2 | - | TGTGCCAGCAGCTTATCGGGCCGCGGTGTGTTCTTC | CASSLSGRGVFF
TRBJ1-2 | few | TRBV10-2 | TRBD1 | TGCGCCAGCAGTGAGCCGCCGGACAGGGAGTCGTCGTTGATAGATGGCTACACCTTC | CASSEPPDRESSLIDGYTF
TRBJ2-6 | many | TRBV11-3 | - | TGTGCCAGCAGCCCAGGGAGTAGCTCTGGGGCCAACGTCCTGACTTTC | CASSPGSSSGANVLTF
TRBJ2-3 | many | TRBV7-2 | - | TGTGCCAGCAGCCTTAAGAGCACAGATACGCAGTATTTT | CASSLKSTDTQYF
TRBJ2-7 | - | TRBV19 | TRBD1 | TGTGCCAGTAGTCTGCCGCGGACAGGCATTGGCGAGCAGTACTTC | CASSLPRTGIGEQYF
TRBJ1-1 | - | TRBV7-8 | TRBD1 | TGTGCCAGCAGCTTACCCCGAGGGGGCTCGAACACTGAAGCTTTCTTT | CASSLPRGGSNTEAFF
TRBJ2-3 | few | TRBV12-3/TRBV12-4 | TRBD2 | TGTGCCAGCAGTCTAGCGGGGGCCTTTAGCACAGATACGCAGTATTTT | CASSLAGAFSTDTQYF
TRBJ2-1 | few | TRBV6-1 | TRBD2 | TGTGCCAGCAGTGAAGAGGCAGCGGGGGGGGGGAATGAGCAGTTCTTC | CASSEEAAGGGNEQFF
TRBJ2-7 | - | TRBV6-6 | - | TGTGCCAGCAGTTACGAGGGGAAAGAAATGTACGAGCAGTACTTC | CASSYEGKEMYEQYF
TRBJ1-1 | - | TRBV7-9 | - | TGTGCCAGCAGCCCCCCACCCCACCTGGAAGCTTTCTTT | CASSPPPHLEAFF
TRBJ1-6 | many | TRBV7-2 | - | TGTGCCAGCAGCTCCACCAGGGAGCTCAATTCACCCCTCCACTTT | CASSSTRELNSPLHF